These 32 T cell receptor beta chains were all obtained from the same sample, sequenced in a study of T cell responses to AZD1222 COVID-19 vaccine. Libraries were prepared by immunoSEQ multiplex PCR; TCRdb keeps only in-frame clonotypes and omits some of them. The sample shows 90,000 to 140,000 clones, roughly 89% of them seen only once. The sample consisted of peripheral blood, taken 28 days after the second AZD1222 dose. The receptors were sampled from an adult who received the AZD1222 COVID-19 vaccine.

The chain uses TRBV15 and TRBJ2-3; 14 bases line up with TRBD2. Germline CDR1 LNHNV, CDR2 YYDKDF (reference sequence). Trimming took 4 bases from V and 4 from J; bases not matched to a gene: 4. The CDR3 runs to 16 residues. The CDR3, as DNA: TGTGCCACCAGCACCCGGGGACTAGCGGGAGCAGATACGCAGTATTTT. The encoded protein is CATSTRGLAGADTQYF.

J is TRBJ2-2 and V is TRBV18, with D unclear. Germline-derived CDR1 and CDR2 are KGHSH and LQKENI. The V end lost 6 bases, the J end lost 6 bases, and 11 bases lay between the germline ends. The CDR3 loop spans 13 amino acids. The CDR3 DNA reads as TGTGCCAGCTCCCCCATTCAATCCGGGGAGCTGTTTTTT. Translating it yields CASSPIQSGELFF.

The rearrangement joins TRBV21-1 to TRBJ2-7; the table's D call of TRBD1 was not tested on the DNA. TRBV21-1 is noted as a pseudogene. The CDR3 is made up of 13 amino acids. The CDR3 loop is CASSKGTTNQQYF. The CDR3 region has the DNA TGTGCCAGCAGCAAAGGGACAACAAATCAGCAGTACTTC.

The V and J genes are TRBV5-1 and TRBJ2-7, with TRBD2 as a possible D gene (6 bases). V was pared by 0 bases and J by 0 bases, with 10 bases between. Germline lookup yields CDR1 SGHRS and CDR2 YFSETQ. This CDR3 contains 15 residues. The CDR3 DNA follows: TGCGCCAGCAGCTTGGTTCCGGGAGCCTCCTACGAGCAGTACTTC. Translated, it gives CASSLVPGASYEQYF.

The sample holds a few counts of this clone. This rearrangement joins TRBV4-1 to TRBJ1-5; D gene unclear. CDR3 length: 15 residues. Looked up from germline, CDR1 is MGHRA and CDR2 is YSYEKL. V was clipped by 0 bases and J by 5 bases, with 11 bases between them. This CDR3 is CASSQDRFRDQPQHF. CDR3 DNA sequence: TGCGCCAGCAGCCAAGATAGATTTCGAGATCAGCCCCAGCATTTT.

The CDR3 is CASSLGRLAGSTDTQYF. The CDR3 DNA is TGTGCCAGCAGCTTAGGTCGGCTAGCGGGAAGCACAGATACGCAGTATTTT. V is TRBV7-3 and J is TRBJ2-3; 9 nucleotides line up with TRBD2. The CDR3 length is 17 residues. Germline CDR1 and CDR2: SGHTA and FQGTGA. J was trimmed by 0 bases and V by 2 bases; bases with no gene match: 6.

J is TRBJ2-7 and V is TRBV4-3; 8 bases map to TRBD2. Looked up from germline, CDR1 is LGHNA and CDR2 is YSLEER. Trimming cost V 2 bases and J 2 bases; bases outside gene matches: 11. This CDR3 is built from 17 residues. For the CDR3, the DNA is TGCGCCAGCAGCCAACTCGTTTCGGCTAGCGGGCCCTACGAGCAGTACTTC. The encoded protein is CASSQLVSASGPYEQYF.

This clone was detected many times. The rearrangement links TRBV29-1 to TRBJ1-5, with 9 bases identical to TRBD1. This CDR3 is built from 13 residues. Losses at the gene ends were 6 bases for V and 6 bases for J; bases not matched to a gene: 6. CDR1 and CDR2 from the germline V gene are SQVTM and ANQGSEA. The CDR3 DNA reads TGCAGCGTCGGGACAGGGAGTGGTCAGCCCCAGCATTTT. This gives the protein CSVGTGSGQPQHF. Full variable domain (outside the CDR3, taken from reference TRBV29-1 and TRBJ1-5): SAVISQKPSRDICQRGTSLTIQCQVDSQVTMMFWYRQQPGQSLTLIATANQGSEATYESGFVIDKFPISRPNLTFSTLTVSNMSPEDSSIYLCSVGTGSGQPQHFGDGTRLSIL.

This clone was counted once. The rearrangement links TRBV5-1 to TRBJ2-5; 13 nucleotides line up with TRBD2. The CDR3 has 15 residues. V was pared by 4 bases and J by 9 bases, with 9 bases of the junction left unmatched. Germline V gene data show CDR1 as SGHRS and CDR2 as YFSETQ. CDR3 in amino acids: CASSPMTSGGRAQYF. The CDR3 coding sequence is TGCGCCAGCAGCCCAATGACTAGCGGGGGGCGGGCCCAGTACTTC.

This rearrangement joins TRBV2 to TRBJ2-3; no clear D gene. Trimming pared 5 bases from V and 3 bases from J, leaving 9 bases between. The germline gives CDR1 SNHLY, CDR2 FYNNEI. CDR3 size: 13 residues. The DNA of the CDR3 is TGTGCCAGCAGTTACGAACTGACAGATACGCAGTATTTT. Amino acids: CASSYELTDTQYF.

The rearrangement uses TRBV6-5 and TRBJ2-5, with D perhaps matching TRBD1 or TRBD2 (6 bases each). Germline loops: CDR1 MNHEY, CDR2 SVGAGI. The CDR3 runs to 13 residues. The germline V and J ends were trimmed by 10 bases and 1 base, with 13 bases remaining between them. The CDR3 DNA reads as TGTGCCACAAGGGGGGTCACCCAAGAGACCCAGTACTTC. Its protein is CATRGVTQETQYF.

The V and J genes are TRBV6-2 or TRBV6-3 and TRBJ2-7; 7 nucleotides match TRBD1. Germline lookup yields CDR1 MNHEY and CDR2 SVGEGT. Germline trimming cut 2 bases from V and 4 bases from J; bases unmatched to any gene: 11. The CDR3 is 16 amino acids. The DNA for the CDR3 is TGTGCCAGCAGTTACGGATCGGGACAGCCAATATACGAGCAGTACTTC. Its protein product is CASSYGSGQPIYEQYF.

V gene TRBV10-3 combines with J gene TRBJ2-1; 7 positions match TRBD2. V was pared by 8 bases and J by 7 bases, with 5 bases of the junction left unmatched. The CDR3 covers 12 residues. CDR1 ENHRY and CDR2 SYGVKD come from the germline V gene. CDR3 DNA: TGTGCCATCGGGAGGGGTATGAATGAGCAGTTCTTC. Its protein is CAIGRGMNEQFF.

The chain is built from TRBV5-1 and TRBJ2-7; unclear D gene. Germline values: CDR1 SGHRS, CDR2 YFSETQ. CDR3 length equals 14 residues. The ends were cut back, 0 bases at V and 0 bases at J, with 7 bases in the middle. Here the CDR3 reads CASSLDGFSYEQYF. CDR3 coding DNA: TGCGCCAGCAGCTTGGACGGGTTCTCCTACGAGCAGTACTTC.

The rearrangement joins TRBV7-2 to TRBJ1-5, with D unresolved. From germline, CDR1 is SGHTA and CDR2 FQGNSA. V was shortened by 1 base and J by 7 bases, with 8 bases between the two germline ends. The CDR3 contains 13 residues. CDR3 in amino acids: CASSLDSWQPQHF. The CDR3 bases are TGTGCCAGCAGCTTAGATAGTTGGCAGCCCCAGCATTTT.

This chain joins TRBV18 and TRBJ1-2, with D hard to call. V gave up 3 bases and J gave up 3 bases, with 20 bases separating them. Germline CDR1 is KGHSH and CDR2 is LQKENI. The CDR3 covers 17 residues. The CDR3 DNA sequence: TGTGCCAGCTCACCGGATGCAGTCGCGCCCTCCGACTATGGCTACACCTTC. This gives the protein CASSPDAVAPSDYGYTF. The variable domain in full, completed from reference TRBV18 and TRBJ1-2, reads NAGVMQNPRHLVRRRGQEARLRCSPMKGHSHVYWYRQLPEEGLKFMVYLQKENIIDESGMPKERFSAEFPKEGPSILRIQQVVRGDSAAYFCASSPDAVAPSDYGYTFGSGTRLTVV.

CDR3 loop: CASSLEGFNYGYTF. The CDR3 DNA is TGCGCCAGCAGCTTGGAAGGTTTTAACTATGGCTACACCTTC. This sequence joins TRBV5-1 and TRBJ1-2; no firm D call. The V end lost 0 bases, the J end lost 1 base, and 7 bases lay between the germline ends. The CDR3 extends over 14 amino acids. Germline-derived CDR1 and CDR2 are SGHRS and YFSETQ.

CDR3 loop: CASSTGLAGGNTDTQYF. The CDR3 DNA reads as TGTGCCAGCAGTACCGGACTAGCGGGAGGGAACACAGATACGCAGTATTTT. V usage is TRBV6-2 or TRBV6-3 and J usage is TRBJ2-3; the match to TRBD2 covers 15 bases. There are 17 residues in the CDR3. After removal of 5 bases from V and 2 bases from J, the junction contained 5 bases not matched to a gene. CDR1 and CDR2 (germline): MNHEY, SVGEGT.

V gene TRBV30 combines with J gene TRBJ1-2; TRBD1 might be the D (6 bases). With 5 bases removed from V and 7 bases from J, the gap between germline ends came to 20 bases. CDR3 length: 14 amino acids. Germline CDR1 GTSNPN, CDR2 SVGIG (reference sequence). The CDR3 DNA reads as TGTGCCTGGGGCCTTAGTGCACAGGGTGTTGGCTACACCTTC. As protein: CAWGLSAQGVGYTF.

The chain employs TRBV6-1 and TRBJ1-4, with a possible D match to TRBD1 (6 bases). Germline V lookup: CDR1 MNHNS, CDR2 SASEGT. The CDR3 covers 15 residues. Trimming shortened V by 5 bases and J by 2 bases, and 12 bases separated the two germline ends. Here the CDR3 reads CASSPQGRTNEKLFF. DNA for the CDR3: TGTGCCAGCAGTCCTCAGGGGCGGACTAATGAAAAACTGTTTTTT.

This rearrangement joins TRBV20-1 to TRBJ2-7, with TRBD1 identical over 7 bases. The J segment lost 5 bases and the V segment lost 7 bases, leaving 5 bases of the junction unmatched. CDR3 length: 11 residues. Germline V CDR1 and CDR2: DFQATT, SNEGSKA (reference sequence). CDR3 protein: CSDTGVHEQYF. As DNA, the CDR3 is TGCAGTGATACAGGGGTCCACGAGCAGTACTTC.

The V call is TRBV25-1, the J call TRBJ1-5, with 7 bases that match TRBD1. The germline V gene encodes CDR1 MGHDK and CDR2 SYGVNS. The CDR3 sequence is 15 residues long. The V and J ends lost 4 bases and 5 bases, in that order; junction bases with no gene match: 8. The CDR3 bases are TGTGCCAGCAGTGTTCGACAGGGATCAGATCAGCCCCAGCATTTT. Amino acid sequence: CASSVRQGSDQPQHF.

The J gene is TRBJ2-7, the V gene TRBV7-2, with TRBD2 matching over 7 bases. The CDR3 is made up of 15 amino acids. With 2 bases clipped from V and 4 bases from J, the junction kept 8 bases outside the gene matches. The germline gives CDR1 SGHTA, CDR2 FQGNSA. This CDR3 reads CASSLLGGSQYEQYF. CDR3 coding DNA: TGTGCCAGCAGCTTACTCGGCGGGAGTCAGTACGAGCAGTACTTC.

This chain uses TRBV28 with TRBJ2-7; 11 bases fit TRBD1. Germline values: CDR1 MDHEN, CDR2 SYDVKM. This CDR3 has 15 amino acids. V was pared by 6 bases and J by 0 bases, with 4 bases of the junction left unmatched. The CDR3 sequence is CASRIGTGGSYEQYF. As DNA, the CDR3 is TGTGCCAGCAGAATCGGGACAGGGGGCTCCTACGAGCAGTACTTC.

This chain connects TRBV19 to TRBJ1-3; D gene ambiguous. Germline V gives CDR1 LNHDA, CDR2 SQIVND (reference sequence). The CDR3 totals 13 residues. Trimming took 9 bases from V and 1 from J, leaving 10 bases between them. CDR3 DNA: TGTGCCAGCAGAAATACTTCTGGAAACACCATATATTTT. It is translated as CASRNTSGNTIYF.

The chain uses TRBV27 and TRBJ2-7; possibly TRBD2 for D (5 bases). Germline V lookup: CDR1 MNHEY, CDR2 SMNVEV (reference sequence). The CDR3 runs 17 residues. V lost 2 bases and J 3 bases, leaving 20 bases between the germline ends. This chain's CDR3 is CASSLTAGISGIYEQYF. CDR3 DNA sequence: TGTGCCAGCAGTTTAACCGCCGGGATCTCGGGGATCTACGAGCAGTACTTC.

This rearrangement joins TRBV11-2 to TRBJ2-5; 13 bases line up with TRBD2. Germline CDR1 SGHAT, CDR2 FQNNGV. This CDR3 has 16 residues. V dropped 3 bases and J dropped 5; count of bases not matched to a gene: 6. Here the CDR3 reads CASSFRGLAGVETQYF. In nucleotides, the CDR3 is TGTGCCAGCAGCTTCCGTGGACTAGCGGGAGTGGAGACCCAGTACTTC.

The chain couples TRBV30 to TRBJ1-5, with 8 positions matching TRBD1. Germline V gene data show CDR1 as GTSNPN and CDR2 as SVGIG (reference sequence). With V trimmed by 1 base and J by 2 bases, 16 bases remained unmatched. The CDR3 contains 19 residues. The CDR3 sequence is CAWSGVRAGGEWGNQPQHF. CDR3 DNA sequence: TGTGCCTGGAGTGGGGTTAGGGCAGGGGGCGAGTGGGGCAATCAGCCCCAGCATTTT.

The chain has TRBV27 and TRBJ2-1; weak D call: TRBD2 (6 bases). CDR1 and CDR2 (germline): MNHEY, SMNVEV (reference sequence). This CDR3 spans 16 amino acids. V lost 5 bases to trimming and J lost 10 bases, with 24 bases between them. The DNA for the CDR3 is TGTGCCAGCAGTAGGAGCTGGGGACTGGGGCTTGGGGAGCAGTTCTTC. Its protein product is CASSRSWGLGLGEQFF.

The chain couples TRBV15 to TRBJ2-7, with 8 bases identical to TRBD1. CDR1 and CDR2 (germline): LNHNV, YYDKDF (reference sequence). There are 16 residues in the CDR3. Trimming took 0 bases from V and 4 from J; bases not matched to a gene: 8. The CDR3 coding sequence is TGTGCCACCAGCAGAGACCTACCAGGGACAGGTTACGAGCAGTACTTC. Encoded protein: CATSRDLPGTGYEQYF.

The gene calls are TRBV18 and TRBJ2-3; TRBD1 matches 8 bases. The V segment lost 3 bases and the J segment 6 bases; nucleotides outside the gene matches: 8. The CDR3 totals 15 residues. The germline CDR1 and CDR2 sequences are KGHSH and LQKENI. In nucleotides, the CDR3 is TGTGCCAGCTCACCGCGGACAGGGAGGCAGGATACGCAGTATTTT. It translates to CASSPRTGRQDTQYF.

The rearrangement uses TRBV27 and TRBJ2-7, with D unresolved. The CDR3 has 12 residues. The V gene's germline CDR1 is MNHEY and CDR2 SMNVEV (reference sequence). V was clipped by 7 bases and J by 1 base, with 8 bases between them. CDR3 loop: CASTVGSYEQYF. DNA for the CDR3: TGTGCCAGCACCGTAGGGTCCTACGAGCAGTACTTC.